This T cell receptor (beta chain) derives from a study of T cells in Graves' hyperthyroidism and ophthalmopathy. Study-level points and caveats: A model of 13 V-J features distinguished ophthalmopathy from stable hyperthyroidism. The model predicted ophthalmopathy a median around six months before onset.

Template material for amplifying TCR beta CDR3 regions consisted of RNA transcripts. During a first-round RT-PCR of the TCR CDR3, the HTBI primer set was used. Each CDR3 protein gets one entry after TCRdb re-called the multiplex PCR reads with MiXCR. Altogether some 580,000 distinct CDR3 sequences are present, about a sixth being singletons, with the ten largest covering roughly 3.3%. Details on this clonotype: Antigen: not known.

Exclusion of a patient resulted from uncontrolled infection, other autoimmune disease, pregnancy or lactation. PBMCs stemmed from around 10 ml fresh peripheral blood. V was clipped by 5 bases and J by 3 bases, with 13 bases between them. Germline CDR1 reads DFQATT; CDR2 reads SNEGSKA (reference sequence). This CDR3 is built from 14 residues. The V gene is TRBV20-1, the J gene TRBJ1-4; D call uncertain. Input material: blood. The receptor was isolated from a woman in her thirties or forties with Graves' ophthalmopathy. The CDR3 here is CSALRSPSNEKLFF. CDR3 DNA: TGCAGTGCTCTTCGTAGTCCGTCTAATGAAAAACTGTTTTTT.